What follows is one T cell receptor (beta chain) and its context. Per the original methods: Amplification with reference gene primers provided the estimates of nucleated cell counts. Profiled with immunoSEQ multiplex PCR; TCRdb holds only in-frame clones, not every one. V and J calls and clone size are given by that table; D and trimming were obtained from the DNA. This table holds 320,000 or so clones, roughly 85% found once. This sample stems from a study of blood T cell repertoires in COVID-19. Material: PBMCs or T cells enriched from blood (not recorded which). The source is a woman aged 25-40 years who had been exposed to COVID-19.

This CDR3 is CASGTGTGIYEKLFF. The DNA for the CDR3 is TGTGCCAGCGGAACCGGGACAGGGATTTATGAAAAACTGTTTTTT. The chain recombines TRBV28 with TRBJ1-4, with TRBD1 identical over 9 bases. Germline values: CDR1 MDHEN, CDR2 SYDVKM. CDR3 size: 15 residues. The trim removed 8 bases at V and 6 bases at J, leaving 10 bases unmatched.